The 27 T cell receptor beta chains presented below share a single source sample, sequenced in a study of CD8+CD57+ T cells in acquired aplastic anemia. The template used for profiling TCR beta VDJ and CDR3 was genomic DNA. TCRdb fed the reads into MiXCR, producing one record per CDR3 protein. The table has 210,000 or so distinct CDR3 sequences, about half seen once; the top ten hold just under 20%. Patients selected for sequencing had displayed CD8+CD57+ cell expansion by flow cytometry. The sample consisted of sorted CD4+, CD8+, or CD8+CD57+ T cells (not recorded which) from PBMCs. The receptor set was obtained from a human donor with aplastic anemia.

This clonotype was picked up many times. J is TRBJ2-7 and V is TRBV10-2; possible D gene TRBD1, 7 bases. The V end was cut by 5 bases, the J end by 3 bases, with 17 bases between. Germline V lookup: CDR1 WSHSY, CDR2 SAAADI. This CDR3 spans 15 amino acids. CDR3 sequence: CASSPDREALYEQYF. The CDR3 DNA sequence: TGCGCCAGCAGTCCCGACAGGGAGGCGCTCTACGAGCAGTACTTC.

This clonotype was seen just once. The chain recombines TRBV29-1 with TRBJ1-2; D not certain. From germline, CDR1 is SQVTM and CDR2 ANQGSEA. V lost 2 bases, J lost 7 bases, and 14 bases lay in between. This CDR3 has 13 amino acids. This CDR3 is CSVEPPLHLGYTF. In DNA, the CDR3 is TGCAGCGTTGAACCTCCATTACACCTTGGCTACACCTTC.

The chain has TRBV24-1 and TRBJ2-3; D remains ambiguous. Trimming left V 1 base short and J 0 bases short, with 10 bases between. CDR3 length: 16 residues. CDR1 and CDR2 (germline): KGHDR, SFDVKD. The CDR3 sequence is CATSDFSPDSTDTQYF. The CDR3 DNA reads as TGTGCCACCAGTGATTTTTCCCCGGACAGCACAGATACGCAGTATTTT.

There are many counts of this clonotype. V is TRBV5-1 and J is TRBJ2-2, with a tentative D call TRBD2 (6 bases). Trimming cost V 0 bases and J 3 bases, with 15 bases left between them. Per germline, CDR1 SGHRS and CDR2 YFSETQ. This CDR3 is built from 17 residues. The CDR3 region is CASSLDPSSGDTGELFF. DNA of the CDR3: TGCGCCAGCAGCTTGGACCCCTCCTCGGGGGACACCGGGGAGCTGTTTTTT.

This clonotype was recorded only once. This rearrangement joins TRBV2 to TRBJ1-1; 12 bases agree with TRBD1. This CDR3 region has 15 residues. V lost 5 bases and J lost 6; bases outside the gene matches: 7. Germline assignment: CDR1 SNHLY and CDR2 FYNNEI. CDR3 region: CASSLRGQGASEAFF. The CDR3 bases are TGTGCCAGCAGTCTCCGGGGACAGGGGGCTTCTGAAGCTTTCTTT.

This clonotype has at least ten counts. Written as DNA, the CDR3 is TGTGCCAGCAGTCGACGCCAGGGGGCTGTTGAAAAACTGTTTTTT. Residues: CASSRRQGAVEKLFF. V usage is TRBV2 and J usage is TRBJ1-4; 8 positions agree with TRBD1. The CDR3 has 15 residues. V lost 5 bases, J lost 7 bases, and 9 bases stayed unmatched. CDR1 and CDR2 (germline): SNHLY, FYNNEI.

In its sample, this clonotype was seen many times. The chain is built from TRBV20-1 and TRBJ2-7; 8 nucleotides align to TRBD2. With V trimmed by 8 bases and J by 6 bases, 18 bases remained unmatched. Germline CDR1 reads DFQATT; CDR2 reads SNEGSKA (reference sequence). CDR3 length equals 15 residues. CDR3 nucleotide sequence: TGCAGTCCCGCTGGGGCGGGGGGTGGAGGGCGCGAGCAGTACTTC. This codes for CSPAGAGGGGREQYF.

This clonotype was recorded only once. The V call is TRBV7-9, the J call TRBJ2-7; tentative D call: TRBD2 (6 bases). CDR3 length: 15 amino acids. V was shortened by 8 bases and J by 8 bases, with 25 bases between the two germline ends. CDR1 and CDR2 from the germline V gene are SEHNR and FQNEAQ (reference sequence). The CDR3 nucleotides read TGTGCCAGCCCCGTACGTGGATGGGGGGAAGAAAAGCAGTACTTC. Translated: CASPVRGWGEEKQYF. The whole variable domain, filled in from reference TRBV7-9 and TRBJ2-7, reads DTGVSQNPRHKITKRGQNVTFRCDPISEHNRLYWYRQTLGQGPEFLTYFQNEAQLEKSRLLSDRFSAERPKGSFSTLEIQRTEQGDSAMYLCASPVRGWGEEKQYFGPGTRLTVT.

This clonotype was detected a few times. Germline is not matched at one junction end, which may reflect a read error. The chain has TRBV7-3 and TRBJ1-5; D is unresolved. Germline V CDR1 and CDR2: SGHTA, FQGTGA. This CDR3 has 15 residues. The CDR3 protein is CANSLGGSSNQPQHF. Written as DNA, the CDR3 is TGTGCCAACAGCTTAGGTGGGTCTAGCAATCAGCCCCAGCATTTT.

This clonotype was seen repeatedly, ten times or more. The chain joins TRBV15 to TRBJ1-5, with 8 bases identical to TRBD1. The ends lost 0 bases at V and 7 bases at J; junction bases unmatched: 5. Germline V gene data show CDR1 as LNHNV and CDR2 as YYDKDF (reference sequence). The CDR3 sequence is 15 residues long. The CDR3 region has the DNA TGTGCCACCAGCAGAGAAGGGACAGGATTGCAGCCCCAGCATTTT. Residues: CATSREGTGLQPQHF.

V and J are TRBV2 and TRBJ1-4; TRBD1 matches at 10 bases. This CDR3 has 15 residues. With V trimmed by 6 bases and J by 5 bases, 6 bases remained unmatched. Germline assignment: CDR1 SNHLY and CDR2 FYNNEI. The DNA of the CDR3 is TGTGCCAGCAGAGGACAGGGGGTTGCGAATGAAAAACTGTTTTTT. It specifies CASRGQGVANEKLFF. The variable domain in full, completed from reference TRBV2 and TRBJ1-4, reads EPEVTQTPSHQVTQMGQEVILRCVPISNHLYFYWYRQILGQKVEFLVSFYNNEISEKSEIFDDQFSVERPDGSNFTLKIRSTKLEDSAMYFCASRGQGVANEKLFFGSGTQLSVL.

The chain employs TRBV24-1 and TRBJ1-5, with D perhaps matching TRBD1 (5 bases). The CDR3 contains 15 residues. Looked up from germline, CDR1 is KGHDR and CDR2 is SFDVKD. Trimming removed 2 bases at V and 3 bases at J, with 10 bases between. The CDR3: CATSDSTGPNQPQHF. CDR3 DNA: TGTGCCACCAGTGATTCTACAGGACCCAATCAGCCCCAGCATTTT.

This clonotype was counted a few times. The chain recombines TRBV4-2 with TRBJ1-6; 7 nucleotides agree with TRBD1. Losses at the gene ends were 4 bases for V and 8 bases for J; bases not matched to a gene: 8. Germline assignment: CDR1 LGHNA and CDR2 YNFKEQ. The CDR3 spans 15 residues. CDR3 nucleotide sequence: TGTGCCAGCAGCCTGACCGGGACAGCGGATTCACCCCTCCACTTT. This sequence encodes CASSLTGTADSPLHF.

The chain employs TRBV7-9 and TRBJ1-3, with no clear D. Germline V gene data show CDR1 as SEHNR and CDR2 as FQNEAQ (reference sequence). The CDR3 consists of 14 residues. Trimming removed 5 bases from V and 1 base from J, with 9 bases in between. The CDR3 loop reads CASSPAPSGNTIYF. The CDR3 nucleotides are TGTGCCAGCAGCCCGGCACCTTCTGGAAACACCATATATTTT. Filled out from reference TRBV7-9 and TRBJ1-3, the complete variable domain reads DTGVSQNPRHKITKRGQNVTFRCDPISEHNRLYWYRQTLGQGPEFLTYFQNEAQLEKSRLLSDRFSAERPKGSFSTLEIQRTEQGDSAMYLCASSPAPSGNTIYFGEGSWLTVV.

This clonotype was observed many times. The J gene is TRBJ2-7, the V gene TRBV15, with TRBD2 as a possible D gene (6 bases). Germline values: CDR1 LNHNV, CDR2 YYDKDF (reference sequence). The V and J ends lost 0 bases and 3 bases respectively, with 12 bases between them. The CDR3 length is 15 residues. The CDR3: CATSRDPGVLYEQYF. CDR3 DNA sequence: TGTGCCACCAGCAGAGATCCGGGGGTTCTCTACGAGCAGTACTTC. Drawing the rest from reference TRBV15 and TRBJ2-7, the complete variable domain is DAMVIQNPRYQVTQFGKPVTLSCSQTLNHNVMYWYQQKSSQAPKLLFHYYDKDFNNEADTPDNFQSRRPNTSFCFLDIRSPGLGDTAMYLCATSRDPGVLYEQYFGPGTRLTVT.

This clonotype was counted at least ten times. J is TRBJ1-2 and V is TRBV5-1; D might be TRBD1 (6 bases). The CDR3 runs to 14 residues. With 0 bases removed from V and 5 bases from J, the gap between germline ends came to 11 bases. Germline assignment: CDR1 SGHRS and CDR2 YFSETQ. CDR3 in DNA: TGCGCCAGCAGCTTGGGACAGGAGGTTTATGGCTACACCTTC. Protein product: CASSLGQEVYGYTF. Complete variable domain (other parts from reference TRBV5-1 and TRBJ1-2): KAGVTQTPRYLIKTRGQQVTLSCSPISGHRSVSWYQQTPGQGLQFLFEYFSETQRNKGNFPGRFSGRQFSNSRSEMNVSTLELGDSALYLCASSLGQEVYGYTFGSGTRLTVV.

This clonotype was detected ten times or more. The chain is built from TRBV29-1 and TRBJ1-1; D is unclear. CDR1 is SQVTM, CDR2 ANQGSEA, per germline. Trimming took off 6 bases at V and 1 base at J, with 3 bases between the two ends. CDR3 size: 10 residues. The CDR3 sequence is CSVGNTEAFF. The CDR3 nucleotides read TGCAGCGTCGGGAACACTGAAGCTTTCTTT.

The V gene is TRBV19, the J gene TRBJ1-2, with D perhaps matching TRBD1 (5 bases). There are 13 residues in the CDR3. V was cut by 2 bases and J by 2 bases, with 6 bases left in between. Per germline, CDR1 LNHDA and CDR2 SQIVND (reference sequence). CDR3 protein: CASSINRNYGYTF. CDR3 nucleotides: TGTGCCAGTAGTATAAACAGGAACTATGGCTACACCTTC.

The chain recombines TRBV7-3 with TRBJ2-3, with D possibly being TRBD1 (6 bases). CDR1 and CDR2 from the germline V gene are SGHTA and FQGTGA. Trimming took off 5 bases at V and 6 bases at J, with 18 bases between the two ends. The CDR3 totals 15 residues. The DNA of the CDR3 is TGTGCCAGCAGCCCCCTCTCGACAGGATTGGATACGCAGTATTTT. Encoded protein: CASSPLSTGLDTQYF.

Remarks on this clonotype: Lacking the conserved final phenylalanine or tryptophan, this CDR3 likely reflects a read error. The rearrangement joins TRBV15 to TRBJ1-6, with D perhaps matching TRBD1 (6 bases). V was clipped by 3 bases and J by 6 bases, with 9 bases between them. The CDR3 covers 14 residues. Germline loops: CDR1 LNHNV, CDR2 YYDKDF (reference sequence). CDR3 sequence: CATSSGRGNSPLHL. In DNA form, the CDR3 reads TGTGCCACCAGCAGCGGCAGGGGTAATTCACCCCTCCACCTT.

The sample holds one count of this clonotype. The chain couples TRBV7-3 to TRBJ2-7; 7 bases line up with TRBD1. CDR1 and CDR2 (germline): SGHTA, FQGTGA. V lost 3 bases and J lost 5; bases outside the gene matches: 7. CDR3 length equals 14 residues. CDR3 sequence reads: CASSFTGQFDEQYF. Here the CDR3 DNA reads TGTGCCAGCAGCTTTACGGGACAGTTCGACGAGCAGTACTTC.

A note on this clonotype: A much larger clone differs by one base, so this may be a read error. CDR3 residues: CASSFVSSYNEQYF. Here the CDR3 DNA reads TGCGCCAGCAGCTTTGTTAGCTCCTACAATGAGCAGTACTTC. V is TRBV5-1 and J is TRBJ2-7; D ambiguous. The CDR3 spans 14 residues. The germline V and J ends were trimmed by 2 bases and 7 bases, with 16 bases remaining between them. Germline V CDR1 and CDR2: SGHRS, YFSETQ.

This clonotype has only a few counts. The chain is built from TRBV27 and TRBJ1-5; perhaps TRBD1 as D (5 bases). The CDR3 totals 18 residues. The V and J ends lost 5 bases and 5 bases respectively, with 25 bases between them. Germline values: CDR1 MNHEY, CDR2 SMNVEV (reference sequence). The CDR3: CASSPFPLRQGGHQPQHF. The DNA of the CDR3 is TGTGCCAGCAGTCCCTTTCCCCTTCGGCAGGGCGGGCATCAGCCCCAGCATTTT.

This clonotype appeared many times. The chain recombines TRBV19 with TRBJ1-4, with 11 bases matching TRBD1. Germline CDR1 and CDR2: LNHDA and SQIVND (reference sequence). Trimming removed 6 bases from V and 5 bases from J; junction bases left unmatched: 8. This CDR3 has 16 residues. The DNA for the CDR3 is TGTGCCAGTAGGGCTACGGACAGGGGGCGGAATGAAAAACTGTTTTTT. Translation gives CASRATDRGRNEKLFF.

The chain links TRBV6-1 to TRBJ1-2, with D perhaps TRBD1 (5 bases). V was pared by 7 bases and J by 3 bases, with 12 bases between. Germline V lookup: CDR1 MNHNS, CDR2 SASEGT. The CDR3 spans 13 residues. As DNA, the CDR3 is TGTGCCAGCATGGGGGACTTTGACTATGGCTACACCTTC. As protein: CASMGDFDYGYTF.

This clonotype occurred many times. This chain connects TRBV19 to TRBJ2-7; D gene ambiguous. Germline V gene sequence: CDR1 LNHDA, CDR2 SQIVND (reference sequence). V was trimmed by 6 bases and J by 4 bases, leaving 19 bases between them. This CDR3 spans 15 amino acids. CDR3: CASSPARQTVYEQYF. DNA of the CDR3: TGTGCCAGTAGCCCGGCGAGACAAACAGTATACGAGCAGTACTTC. The whole variable domain, remainder taken from reference TRBV19 and TRBJ2-7, is DGGITQSPKYLFRKEGQNVTLSCEQNLNHDAMYWYRQDPGQGLRLIYYSQIVNDFQKGDIAEGYSVSREKKESFPLTVTSAQKNPTAFYLCASSPARQTVYEQYFGPGTRLTVT.

The chain joins TRBV7-9 to TRBJ2-1, with D possibly being TRBD1 (5 bases). This CDR3 comprises 12 residues. V was cut by 1 base and J by 9 bases, with 7 bases left in between. Germline V CDR1 and CDR2: SEHNR, FQNEAQ (reference sequence). As DNA, the CDR3 is TGTGCCAGCAGCTTAGAAGGGGTTGAGCAGTTCTTC. It translates to CASSLEGVEQFF.